This T cell receptor (beta chain) was retrieved from a study of OX40 agonist ivuxolimab in advanced cancers. Across the whole study: Patients' therapy was ivuxolimab, an antibody that acts as an agonist of OX40 (CD134). Three patients showed partial responses: one hepatocellular carcinoma and two cutaneous melanoma cases. From 23 to 79 years was the age range, with a mean of around 56 years, and around 83% were male.

The repertoire was sequenced with immunoSEQ multiplex PCR; TCRdb's copy has only in-frame clones and lacks some. The data contain about 100,000 clones, 75% to 90% of them singletons. The CDR3 covers 20 residues. In germline, CDR1 is SGHRS, CDR2 YFSETQ. With 0 bases clipped from V and 9 bases from J, the junction kept 23 bases outside the gene matches. Systemic immunosuppression or a history of autoimmune disease excluded patients. This specimen was CD4+ or CD8+ T cells sorted from blood, taken in a trial of the OX40 agonist ivuxolimab. This chain joins TRBV5-1 and TRBJ2-5, with 10 bases matching TRBD2. The origin of this receptor is an adult with an advanced solid tumor such as melanoma, head and neck, liver or kidney cancer. The CDR3 bases are TGCGCCAGCAGCTTGGCCCTATTACTGCGGACTAGCGGCGGAAACAAGGCCCAGTACTTC. It encodes CASSLALLLRTSGGNKAQYF.